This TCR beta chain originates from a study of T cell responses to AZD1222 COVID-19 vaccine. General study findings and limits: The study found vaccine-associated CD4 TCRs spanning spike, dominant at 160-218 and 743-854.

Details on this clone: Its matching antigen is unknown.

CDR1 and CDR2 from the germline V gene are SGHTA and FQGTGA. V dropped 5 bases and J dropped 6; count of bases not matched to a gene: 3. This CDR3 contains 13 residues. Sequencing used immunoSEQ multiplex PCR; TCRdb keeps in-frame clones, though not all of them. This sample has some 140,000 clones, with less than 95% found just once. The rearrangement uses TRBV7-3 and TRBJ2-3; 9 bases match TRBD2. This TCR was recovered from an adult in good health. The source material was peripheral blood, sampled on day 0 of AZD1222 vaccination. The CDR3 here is CASSPSGMDTQYF. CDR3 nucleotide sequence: TGTGCCAGCAGCCCTAGCGGGATGGATACGCAGTATTTT.